In this sample, the clone carrying this TCR beta chain turned up once. The data are from a study of blood T cell repertoires in COVID-19. Whole-study context: Sites in the United States, Italy and Spain provided acute and convalescent COVID-19 samples. Sample material is recorded as cDNA or gDNA derived from T cells, B-cell-depleted T cells, or PBMCs.

Method: immunoSEQ multiplex PCR; TCRdb's copy keeps in-frame clones and lacks some. Of 390,000 or so clones in the sample, about 87% are singletons; the top ten hold 10%. Two consecutive negative NP/OP PCR tests, clearance, or resolved symptoms defined Cohort 3 recovery. The specimen sequenced was PBMCs or T cells enriched from blood (not recorded which). This receptor was obtained from a woman in her fifties or sixties who had recovered from COVID-19.

CDR3: CASSSNDRGFGNTIYF. The CDR3 DNA reads as TGTGCCAGCAGTTCTAACGACAGGGGTTTTGGAAACACCATATATTTT. V gene TRBV28 combines with J gene TRBJ1-3; 8 bases are shared with TRBD1. V was clipped by 4 bases and J by 3 bases; unmatched bases: 8. The CDR3 runs 16 residues. Germline V CDR1 and CDR2: MDHEN, SYDVKM. Drawing the rest from reference TRBV28 and TRBJ1-3, the complete variable domain is DVKVTQSSRYLVKRTGEKVFLECVQDMDHENMFWYRQDPGLGLRLIYFSYDVKMKEKGDIPEGYSVSREKKERFSLILESASTNQTSMYLCASSSNDRGFGNTIYFGEGSWLTVV.